This is a list of T cell receptor beta chains from one sample in a study of Ad26.COV2.S vaccination and SARS-CoV-2 variants. Profiling relied on immunoSEQ multiplex PCR, and the TCRdb table lists in-frame clones only, not all of them. The repertoire consists of around 300,000 clones, with 88% occurring once and the leading ten covering around 6.4%. The starting material was peripheral blood, obtained in a trial of Ad26.COV2.S vaccine versus placebo. The source is a person between 18 and 65 years old who received the Ad26.COV2.S COVID-19 vaccine or a placebo. Both conserved end residues are part of each CDR3. A D gene is named only where the DNA matches it firmly. Rows may omit the clone size; those that give it use once, few, many or a size class.

15,TRBV5-4,NA,TRBD1,TRBJ2-7,TGTGCCAGCAACATCTGGACAGGGGGATCCTACGAGCAGTACTTC,CASNIWTGGSYEQYF
14,TRBV7-8,NA,NA,TRBJ2-7,TGTGCCAGCAGCTTAGCCACGAGCTCCTACGAGCAGTACTTC,CASSLATSSYEQYF
15,TRBV19,NA,TRBD1,TRBJ2-7,TGTGCCAGTAGTAGAACTTACAGGGGTTCCGGCGAGCAGTACTTC,CASSRTYRGSGEQYF
15,TRBV4-3,NA,NA,TRBJ1-1,TGCGCCAGCAGCCAAGTTCGTGGCCGCGGGACTGAAGCTTTCTTT,CASSQVRGRGTEAFF
13,TRBV5-1,NA,NA,TRBJ2-7,TGCGCCAGCAGCTTGTCTCCAGGGGACGAGCAGTACTTC,CASSLSPGDEQYF
16,TRBV27,NA,TRBD1,TRBJ1-2,TGTGCCAGCAGACCGACCGGGACAGGGGGCCTCTATGGCTACACCTTC,CASRPTGTGGLYGYTF
15,TRBV6-5,NA,TRBD1,TRBJ1-2,TGTGCCAGCAGTTACTCGAATCCCCGGACAGGCGGCTACACCTTC,CASSYSNPRTGGYTF
14,TRBV4-3,NA,NA,TRBJ1-1,TGCGCCAGCAGCCAAGATCTTAAAGACACTGAAGCTTTCTTT,CASSQDLKDTEAFF
13,TRBV15,NA,NA,TRBJ1-2,TGTGCCACCAGCAAAGGGGGAGGCTATGGCTACACCTTC,CATSKGGGYGYTF
13,TRBV30,NA,TRBD1,TRBJ1-5,TGTGCCTGTGGACAGGGCCTCAATCAGCCCCAGCATTTT,CACGQGLNQPQHF
13,TRBV19,NA,NA,TRBJ1-1,TGTGCCAGTAGTCAAGGAGGGGTGGCTGAAGCTTTCTTT,CASSQGGVAEAFF
14,TRBV28,NA,TRBD2,TRBJ2-1,TGTGCCAGCACTCCTAGCGGGGTCTATAATGAGCAGTTCTTC,CASTPSGVYNEQFF
13,TRBV29-1,NA,NA,TRBJ1-2,TGCAGCGTTGGGTTCGGGGATAGCTATGGCTACACCTTC,CSVGFGDSYGYTF
17,TRBV27,NA,TRBD1,TRBJ2-7,TGTGCCAGCAGACCCACCACCCTACAGGGGGACTCCTACGAGCAGTACTTC,CASRPTTLQGDSYEQYF
13,TRBV14,NA,NA,TRBJ1-5,TGTGCCAGCAGCCCGGAGAGGGACCAGCCCCAGCATTTT,CASSPERDQPQHF
13,TRBV19,NA,NA,TRBJ1-1,TGTGCCAGCCACATGACAGTGAACACTGAAGCTTTCTTT,CASHMTVNTEAFF
13,TRBV7-2,NA,NA,TRBJ1-2,TGTGCCAGCAGCTTAGCCTCTAACTATGGCTACACCTTC,CASSLASNYGYTF
15,TRBV6-6,NA,TRBD1,TRBJ1-2,TGTGCCAGCAGGGGACCGGGACAGGGGGCAAATGGCTACACCTTC,CASRGPGQGANGYTF
14,TRBV11-3,once,TRBD1,TRBJ1-1,TGTGCCAGCAGTTCCCAGGGGGCAAACACTGAAGCTTTCTTT,CASSSQGANTEAFF
18,TRBV19,NA,NA,TRBJ2-7,TGTGCCAGTAGTATAGATGAGGGAGCGAGGGGACTGATCTACGAGCAGTACTTC,CASSIDEGARGLIYEQYF
13,TRBV2,NA,NA,TRBJ2-5,TGTGCCAGCAGGGGACCGCGTCTTGAGACCCAGTACTTC,CASRGPRLETQYF
15,TRBV5-1,NA,NA,TRBJ1-5,TGCGCCAGCAGCTTGGAGCCGGGACTCAATCAGCCCCAGCATTTT,CASSLEPGLNQPQHF
13,TRBV29-1,NA,NA,TRBJ2-3,TGCAGCGGTTCCTTGGGGACCGGAGATACGCAGTATTTT,CSGSLGTGDTQYF
14,TRBV6-5,NA,NA,TRBJ1-2,TGTGCCAGCAGTTATGGTGGGGGGGGCTATGGCTACACCTTC,CASSYGGGGYGYTF